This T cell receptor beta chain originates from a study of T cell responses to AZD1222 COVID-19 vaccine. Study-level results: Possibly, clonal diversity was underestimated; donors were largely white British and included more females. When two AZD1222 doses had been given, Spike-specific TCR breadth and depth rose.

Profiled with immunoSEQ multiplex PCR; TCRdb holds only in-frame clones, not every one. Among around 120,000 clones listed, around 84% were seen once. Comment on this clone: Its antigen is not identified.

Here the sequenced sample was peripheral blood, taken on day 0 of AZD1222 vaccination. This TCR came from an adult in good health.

The CDR3 DNA reads as TGTGCCACCGGGTTATCTGGGGCCAACGTCCTGACTTTC. As protein: CATGLSGANVLTF. V and J are TRBV24-1 and TRBJ2-6; D is unclear. Germline CDR1 KGHDR, CDR2 SFDVKD. CDR3 length: 13 amino acids. Trimming cost V 9 bases and J 1 base, with 6 bases left between them.